The 7 T cell receptor beta chains below all came from one sample that was sequenced in a study of T cell changes during pregnancy in multiple sclerosis (dated by TCRdb to the late 2010s). Library prep was done by the immunoSEQ multiplex PCR assay. TCRdb stores this immuneACCESS table with in-frame sequences only. Part of the clones is absent; in the studies checked, under half of the shortfall reflects unresolved V genes, and no reason is known for the rest. Here the sample has about 77,000 clones; approximately 90% occur a single time. The top ten constitute approximately 2% of the sample. Sequenced material: peripheral blood, taken before pregnancy. Receptor source: a female donor with multiple sclerosis, enrolled in a pregnancy study.

The chain carries TRBV9 and TRBJ1-2, with a weak D call TRBD1 (6 bases). With 0 bases removed from V and 3 bases from J, the gap between germline ends came to 9 bases. The V gene's germline CDR1 is SGDLS and CDR2 YYNGEE. The length of the CDR3 is 14 residues. The CDR3 DNA is TGTGCCAGCAGCGTAGTGGACAGTTACTATGGCTACACCTTC. It specifies CASSVVDSYYGYTF.

J is TRBJ1-5 and V is TRBV5-6; 7 bases are a match to TRBD1. CDR1 is SGHDT and CDR2 is YYEEEE in the germline V gene. V was clipped by 1 base and J by 6 bases; unmatched bases: 16. This CDR3 is 18 amino acids long. CDR3: CASSLWVDRVGYSQPQHF. The CDR3 region has the DNA TGTGCCAGCAGCTTGTGGGTCGACAGGGTCGGTTATAGTCAGCCCCAGCATTTT.

As DNA, the CDR3 is TGTGCCAGCAGCTCCATGGGGGGGGGCAATCAGCCCCAGCATTTT. Residues: CASSSMGGGNQPQHF. This chain joins TRBV7-2 and TRBJ1-5, with TRBD1 as a possible D gene (5 bases). Germline values: CDR1 SGHTA, CDR2 FQGNSA. The CDR3 covers 15 residues. V was shortened by 4 bases and J by 2 bases, with 12 bases between the two germline ends.

This rearrangement joins TRBV13 to TRBJ2-3, with 9 bases lining up with TRBD2. Germline trimming cut 5 bases from V and 6 bases from J; bases unmatched to any gene: 9. The CDR3 is 15 amino acids. The germline gives CDR1 PRHDT, CDR2 FYEKMQ (reference sequence). The CDR3 DNA follows: TGTGCCAGCAGCACGGGACTAGCTGGGGAGGATACGCAGTATTTT. Encoded protein: CASSTGLAGEDTQYF.

The chain carries TRBV2 and TRBJ2-2; 7 bases agree with TRBD1. Germline CDR1 and CDR2: SNHLY and FYNNEI. V lost 6 bases, J lost 5 bases, and 6 bases stayed unmatched. The CDR3 consists of 14 residues. The CDR3 bases are TGTGCCAGCAGAACCGGGACAGATACCGGGGAGCTGTTTTTT. Residues: CASRTGTDTGELFF. Variable domain in full (rest from reference TRBV2 and TRBJ2-2): EPEVTQTPSHQVTQMGQEVILRCVPISNHLYFYWYRQILGQKVEFLVSFYNNEISEKSEIFDDQFSVERPDGSNFTLKIRSTKLEDSAMYFCASRTGTDTGELFFGEGSRLTVL.

The rearrangement joins TRBV5-1 to TRBJ2-5, with D unresolved. With 8 bases removed from V and 2 bases from J, the gap between germline ends came to 10 bases. Germline V gene sequence: CDR1 SGHRS, CDR2 YFSETQ. This CDR3 has 12 residues. Written as DNA, the CDR3 is TGCGCCAGTAGTCCCCTACAAGAGACCCAGTACTTC. Translating gives CASSPLQETQYF.

The chain's CDR3 is CASSDRDRGPDTQYF. Here the CDR3 DNA reads TGTGCCAGCAGCGACCGGGACAGGGGCCCAGATACGCAGTATTTT. The chain links TRBV14 to TRBJ2-3; 10 nucleotides line up with TRBD1. V was pared by 5 bases and J by 4 bases, with 6 bases of the junction left unmatched. The CDR3 has 15 amino acids. CDR1 SGHDN and CDR2 FVKESK come from the germline V gene.